The source of this TCR beta chain is a study of human T cells and chemical hapten exposure (dated by TCRdb to about 2021). Concerning the study at large: For sensitization, 2% DPC in acetone was applied to an approximately 2 cm by approximately 2 cm area of upper inner arm skin. Weekly therapeutic DPC doses were additionally applied to the scalp of patients throughout the roughly 25-week study period. Patch tests used Finn chambers with 0.01% DPC on the upper back, scored after 6 days by International Contact Dermatitis Research Group standards. Most of the patients in the cohort were female, and the cohort covered alopecia areata with under or over 50% scalp involvement, alopecia totalis and alopecia universalis. Libraries were combined into a pool for sequencing, and differences in TCR yield between samples came mainly from small differences in library volumes within the pool. This study followed changes in the peripheral blood TCR repertoire in vivo during primary and secondary sensitization of alopecia patients to the hapten diphenylcyclopropenone (DPC). Patient blood was sampled pre-sensitization (week 0) and at 2, 6 and about 24 weeks after DPC sensitization. Twenty-nine alopecia patients gave blood for TCR sequencing at one to four time points (pre-sensitization, 2, 6 and 24 weeks). For every blood RNA sample, sequencing covered both the TCR alpha and TCR beta chains.

Concerning this clonotype: The antigen it recognizes is unknown. This may arise from a read error, as a much more abundant clone is one base away.

The full study reports these points: Patch test score correlated positively with the number of PT1 expanded TCRs, reaching significance at thresholds 8, 16 and 32 but not at 4. No change with DPC sensitization was found in the number of TCRs above 1 in 1000 frequency, and no evidence of global repertoire structure alterations was found. Because all patients had alopecia, a presumed autoimmune disease, the immune response of the patients might differ from that of healthy individuals. Significantly more large CDR3 similarity clusters were formed by expanded TCRs than by pre-sensitization or healthy control sets, consistent with antigen-driven responses. After repeated subsampling, the strength of the expansion versus patch-test correlation and the threshold at which it became significant changed.

The CDR3 runs 14 residues from the cysteine to the phenylalanine. The kept DNA is CDR3 alone, 42 bases in frame from the first base. For CDR1 and CDR2, the germline V gene lists MGHRA and YSYEKL. The intended sense of this specimen's time point label: patch test 3, about 24 weeks after DPC sensitization. The sample's treatment or condition label, in plain terms: therapeutic diphenylcyclopropenone sensitization with weekly scalp DPC. Total RNA was isolated from unfractionated whole blood collected in Tempus Blood RNA tubes. Blood at each patch-test visit was drawn before the patch test was applied. Patients were considered eligible if aged 18 to 70, diagnosed with alopecia and deemed suitable for DPC therapy, and patients were excluded if pregnant. The library was produced with RACE. The run used a NextSeq 500. Library preparation attached unique molecular identifiers to individual cDNA molecules for quantitative, reproducible TCR counting. In the paper's pipeline: A median of about 87,000 TCRs per sample was observed, with a range of about 20,000 to 700,000. V, J and CDR3 annotation of the TCR reads was performed with the Decombinator software suite. Every sample was subsampled to the same number of TCRs (28,000) for the PS versus PT1 abundance plots. TCRs were defined as expanded if absent before sensitization and observed at least eight times at the 2-week time point. TCRdb cleaned the public reads at Q25 with fastp, built clones with MiXCR and kept in-frame beta chains. Identical CDR3 protein sequences are pooled into one entry, listed with their most common genes and DNA. TCRdb, not the original authors, processed these V and J calls. This sample gives about 39,000 distinct CDR3 sequences in total; about 13% of them show up just once. Roughly 2.5% of the sample goes to the ten largest clones.

The TCR comes from a middle-aged woman with alopecia areata. Some clones in this sample may be carry-over from other donors' samples. The rearranged chain carries TRBV4-1 and TRBJ1-5; the D gene lacks a confident call. Source: whole blood, taken in connection with sensitization to the hapten diphenylcyclopropenone (DPC). The CDR3 loop reads CACSQQVAGQPQHF. The nucleotide sequence is TGCGCCTGCAGCCAGCAGGTGGCTGGACAGCCCCAGCATTTT.